These T cell receptor beta chains were read from a single sample in a study of CXCR3-negative and CXCR3-positive naive CD8 T cells. Reanalyzing the 5' RACE reads, TCRdb keeps one entry per CDR3 protein, without DNA. The sample includes over 35,000 distinct CDR3 sequences. Sequencing input: memory CD8+ T cells from blood. The receptors originated from a human donor in good health. Some clones in this sample may be carry-over from other donors' samples. Each CDR3 is given with its conserved first and last residue. A row's size may be missing; if present it is once, few, many or a size class.

V	size	J	CDR3
TRBV4-2	-	TRBJ1-6	CASSPGTENSPLYF
TRBV27	-	TRBJ2-3	CASSLVVSTDTQYF
TRBV5-1	-	TRBJ2-4	CASSLTPDGNIQYF
TRBV29-1	-	TRBJ2-1	CSVVGHAVDEQFF
TRBV29-1	-	TRBJ1-3	CSVSQADSGNTIYF
TRBV29-1	-	TRBJ1-2	CSVGRNYGYTF
TRBV4-3	-	TRBJ1-2	CASSQETATRGGYTF
TRBV11-2	-	TRBJ1-1	CASSPRDRVGSTEAFF
TRBV19	-	TRBJ2-7	CASSIGYEQYF
TRBV5-1	-	TRBJ1-1	CASSWGTGEDTEAFF
TRBV6-2/TRBV6-3	-	TRBJ1-1	CASSPFGGSLNTEAFF
TRBV7-2	-	TRBJ2-6	CASSLGTSFSGANVLTF
TRBV2	-	TRBJ1-1	CASNGGSEAFF
TRBV29-1	-	TRBJ2-6	CSVLETLGPGANVLTF
TRBV5-1	-	TRBJ2-5	CASSLGDASNQETQYF
TRBV9	-	TRBJ2-1	CASSVPQGGTSYNEQFF
TRBV27	-	TRBJ2-2	CASSLGGYTGELFF
TRBV29-1	-	TRBJ1-2	CSVEQGQIVNYGYTF
TRBV4-2	-	TRBJ2-3	CASSQDLAGTDTQYF
TRBV29-1	-	TRBJ2-1	CSATAGGRADEQFF
TRBV28	-	TRBJ2-7	CASSFRPSYEQYF
TRBV7-9	-	TRBJ2-7	CASSATGSLYEQYF
TRBV4-3	medium-sized	TRBJ1-1	CASSQVASMEGTEAFF
TRBV4-2	-	TRBJ2-2	CASRPTTGAGELFF
TRBV24-1	-	TRBJ2-2	CATSDWDVDTGELFF
TRBV7-8	-	TRBJ2-2	CASSPWDRGNTGELFF
TRBV19	-	TRBJ2-1	CASSIDPLMYNEQFF
TRBV12-3/TRBV12-4	-	TRBJ2-2	CASSRGGLTGELFF
TRBV7-8	-	TRBJ2-3	CASSLWVEGGALSQYF
TRBV28	-	TRBJ2-7	CASSATGRQYF
TRBV7-2	-	TRBJ2-7	CASSLGLGNYEQYF
TRBV9	-	TRBJ2-4	CASSPRDRGYIQYF
TRBV9	-	TRBJ2-3	CASSGSASGVTDTQYF
TRBV20-1	-	TRBJ1-1	CSARGGDTVNTEAFF
TRBV19	-	TRBJ2-1	CASSSGQGAAYNEQFF
TRBV3-1	-	TRBJ1-2	CASSHLDGYTF
TRBV11-2	-	TRBJ1-2	CASSHQNGYTF
TRBV2	-	TRBJ1-2	CASRGRTDSYGYTF
TRBV28	-	TRBJ2-7	CASSLTPLEQYF
TRBV7-6	-	TRBJ2-5	CASSLAAGLAETQYF
TRBV9	-	TRBJ2-4	CASSKTGAENIQYF
TRBV3-1	-	TRBJ2-2	CASSQGSSGNTGELFF
TRBV2	-	TRBJ2-1	CAILSGFYNEQFF
TRBV6-2/TRBV6-3	-	TRBJ2-7	CASSYSRDTLTYEQYF
TRBV12-3/TRBV12-4	-	TRBJ1-1	CASSLGTGLTEAFF
TRBV6-5	-	TRBJ2-1	CASTWGSSYNEQFF
TRBV5-5	-	TRBJ1-5	CASSSFYSNQPQHF
TRBV2	-	TRBJ2-2	CASSRLAGGPSTGELFF
TRBV3-2	-	TRBJ2-2	CASSQDLTGELFF
TRBV27	-	TRBJ1-1	CASSPRQFLNTEAFF
TRBV4-1	-	TRBJ1-5	CASSQEAGYSNQPQHF
TRBV4-3	-	TRBJ1-3	CASSQGTGYGNTIYF